This TCR beta chain comes out of a study of blood T cells in healthy people across ages. Overall study: Capture by template switching was about one barcoded beta molecule per two T cells. Study findings and constraints: Comparison with aged donors showed that long-lived donors had more naive CD4+ cells and higher diversity. Underestimates were what the diversity estimates from one million T cells were considered to be.

At least ten counts were recorded for this clonotype. What it binds is unknown. Using a J-beta primer mix together with a sample-barcoded 5' primer, a second PCR was run for roughly 7 to 11 cycles. TCRdb reprocessed the 5' RACE reads with MiXCR, giving one entry per CDR3 protein. The sample lists about 1.6 million distinct CDR3 sequences; about 31% were seen once. This CDR3 has 13 amino acids. Germline V gene sequence: CDR1 MGHRA, CDR2 YSYEKL. Trimming stripped 4 bases from V and 4 bases from J, with 10 bases between. The material sequenced was blood. The receptor was derived from a woman younger than 45 in good health. This chain joins TRBV4-1 and TRBJ1-1; no reliable D call. The CDR3 DNA reads as TGCGCCAGCAGCCTCACCCGGGCCACTGAAGCTTTCTTT. Its protein is CASSLTRATEAFF.